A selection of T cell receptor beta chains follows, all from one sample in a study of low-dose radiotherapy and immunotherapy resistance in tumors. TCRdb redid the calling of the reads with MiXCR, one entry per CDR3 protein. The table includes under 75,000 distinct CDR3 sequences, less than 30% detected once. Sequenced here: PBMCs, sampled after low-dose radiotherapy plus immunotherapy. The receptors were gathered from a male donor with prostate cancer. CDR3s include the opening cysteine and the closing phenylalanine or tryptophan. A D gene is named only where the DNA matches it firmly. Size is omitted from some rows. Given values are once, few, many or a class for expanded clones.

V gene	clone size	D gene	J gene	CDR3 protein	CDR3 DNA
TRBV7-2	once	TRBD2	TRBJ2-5	CASSWGLAGGTDTQYF	TGTGCCAGCAGCTGGGGACTAGCGGGGGGGACCGATACGCAGTACTTC
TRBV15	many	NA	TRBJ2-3	CATSRGGGGAADTQYF	TGTGCCACCAGCAGAGGAGGAGGGGGCGCCGCAGATACGCAGTATTTT
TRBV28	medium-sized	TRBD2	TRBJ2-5	CASSGAGASQETQYF	TGTGCCAGCAGTGGAGCGGGGGCCAGCCAAGAGACCCAGTACTTC
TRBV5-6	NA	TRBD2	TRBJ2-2	CASSQERPGLAGGRHTGELFF	TGCGCCAGCAGCCAAGAACGCCCGGGACTAGCGGGGGGGCGGCACACCGGGGAGCTGTTTTTT
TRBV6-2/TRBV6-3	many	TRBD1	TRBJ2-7	CASKKTGIDEQYF	TGTGCCAGCAAAAAGACAGGGATCGACGAGCAGTACTTC
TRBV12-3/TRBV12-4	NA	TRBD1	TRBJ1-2	CASSSRTGRVYGYTF	TGTGCCAGCAGTTCGCGGACAGGGAGGGTATATGGCTACACCTTC
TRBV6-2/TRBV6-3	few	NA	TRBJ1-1	CASRSLGTEAFF	TGTGCCAGCAGAAGCTTGGGCACTGAAGCTTTCTTT
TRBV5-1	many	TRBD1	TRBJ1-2	CASSLVSGGDYGYTF	TGCGCCAGCAGCTTGGTTTCAGGGGGCGACTATGGCTACACCTTC
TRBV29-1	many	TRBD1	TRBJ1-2	CSVSEGQGAPGYTF	TGCAGCGTGAGTGAGGGACAGGGGGCGCCTGGCTACACCTTC
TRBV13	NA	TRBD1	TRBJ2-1	CASSSKDRETYNEQFF	TGTGCCAGCAGCTCGAAGGACAGGGAGACCTACAATGAGCAGTTCTTC
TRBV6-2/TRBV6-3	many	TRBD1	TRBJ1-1	CASSYFGTGTGEAFF	TGTGCCAGCAGTTACTTCGGGACAGGCACGGGTGAAGCTTTCTTT
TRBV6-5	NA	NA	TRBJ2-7	CATRRETGEQYF	TGTGCCACCCGCCGGGAGACGGGCGAGCAGTACTTC
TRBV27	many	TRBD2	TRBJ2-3	CASLNSGRITDTQYF	TGTGCCAGCCTAAATAGCGGGAGGATTACAGATACGCAGTATTTT
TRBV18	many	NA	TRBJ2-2	CASSRTTTNTGELFF	TGTGCCAGCTCCCGGACTACCACGAACACCGGGGAGCTGTTTTTT
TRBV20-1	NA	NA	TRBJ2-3	CCAKYTTGGPTDTQYF	TGCTGTGCCAAATACACAACCGGGGGGCCCACAGATACGCAGTATTTT
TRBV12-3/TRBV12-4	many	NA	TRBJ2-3	CASSFFSDTQYF	TGTGCCAGCAGTTTTTTTTCAGATACGCAGTATTTT
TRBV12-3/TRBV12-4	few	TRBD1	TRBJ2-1	CASSRTGGITEQFF	TGTGCCAGCAGTAGGACAGGGGGGATCACTGAGCAGTTCTTC
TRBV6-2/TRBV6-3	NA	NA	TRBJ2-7	CASSAQGYEQYF	TGTGCCAGCAGTGCACAGGGATACGAGCAGTACTTC
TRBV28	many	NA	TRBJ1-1	CASSFGRGRRFTEAFF	TGTGCCAGCAGTTTTGGCCGAGGTAGGCGGTTCACTGAAGCTTTCTTT
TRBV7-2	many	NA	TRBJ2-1	CASSSLRGQYGEQFF	TGTGCCAGCAGCTCCCTCCGAGGACAGTACGGTGAGCAGTTCTTC
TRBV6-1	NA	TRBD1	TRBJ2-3	CASTPGTGGTDTQYF	TGTGCCAGCACCCCCGGGACAGGGGGCACAGATACGCAGTATTTT
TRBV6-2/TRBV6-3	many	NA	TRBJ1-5	CASSGLGTGFVGQPQHF	TGTGCCAGCAGTGGGCTGGGAACAGGGTTCGTCGGTCAGCCCCAGCATTTT
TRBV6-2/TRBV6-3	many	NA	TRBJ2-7	CASSYRGISYEQYF	TGTGCCAGCAGTTACCGGGGGATCTCCTACGAGCAGTACTTC
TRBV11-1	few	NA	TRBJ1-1	CASSYRPGRTEAFF	TGTGCCAGCAGCTACAGGCCAGGGAGGACTGAAGCTTTCTTT
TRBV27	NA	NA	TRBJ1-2	CASSLYSANYGYTF	TGTGCCAGCAGTTTATATTCGGCGAACTATGGCTACACCTTC
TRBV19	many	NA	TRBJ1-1	CASRMRPQEEAFF	TGTGCCAGTAGGATGCGCCCTCAGGAAGAAGCTTTCTTT
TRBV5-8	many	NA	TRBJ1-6	CASSLDRFTLHF	TGTGCCAGCAGCTTGGACAGATTCACCCTCCACTTT
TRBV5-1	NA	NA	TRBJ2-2	CASSFSGGFTGELFFF	NA
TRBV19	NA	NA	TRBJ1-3	CASTTIWDQTNTIYF	TGTGCCAGTACCACCATATGGGACCAGACGAACACCATATATTTT
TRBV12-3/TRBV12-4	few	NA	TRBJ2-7	CASSPLPDRSLYEQYF	TGTGCCAGCAGCCCTTTACCGGACAGATCATTATACGAGCAGTACTTC
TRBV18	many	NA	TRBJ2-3	CASSPTGSTDTQYF	TGTGCCAGCTCACCAACAGGGAGCACAGATACGCAGTATTTT
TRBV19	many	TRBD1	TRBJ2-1	CASNTGGLREQFF	TGTGCCAGTAATACAGGGGGTTTGCGTGAGCAGTTCTTC
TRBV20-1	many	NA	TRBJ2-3	CSASLGSGYSLRYTDTQYF	TGCAGTGCTAGTTTAGGGAGTGGGTATTCCCTAAGATACACAGATACGCAGTATTTT
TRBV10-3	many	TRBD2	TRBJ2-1	CAISERSSGGYYNEQFF	TGTGCCATCAGTGAACGGTCCAGCGGGGGGTACTACAATGAGCAGTTCTTC
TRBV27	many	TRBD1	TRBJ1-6	CASQQGRTEKGTLHF	TGTGCCAGCCAACAGGGGAGGACCGAAAAAGGGACCCTCCACTTT
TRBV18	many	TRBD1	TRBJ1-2	CASSAGQGVVGYTF	TGTGCCAGCTCAGCGGGACAGGGGGTCGTTGGCTACACCTTC
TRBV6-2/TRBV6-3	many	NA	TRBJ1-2	CASSDISFGYTF	TGTGCCAGCAGTGACATTTCTTTTGGCTACACCTTC
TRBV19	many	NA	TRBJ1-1	CASSISGVNTEAFF	TGTGCCAGTAGTATTTCAGGAGTGAACACTGAAGCTTTCTTT
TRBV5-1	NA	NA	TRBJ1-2	CASRVSSNYGYTF	TGCGCCAGCAGGGTATCTTCTAACTATGGCTACACCTTC
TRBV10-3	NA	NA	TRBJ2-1	CAISGSGARAYNEQFF	TGTGCCATCAGTGGCTCAGGCGCTAGGGCCTACAATGAGCAGTTCTTC
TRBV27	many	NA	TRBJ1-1	CASRLNTEAFF	TGTGCCAGCAGGTTGAACACTGAAGCTTTCTTT
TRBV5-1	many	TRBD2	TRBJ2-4	CASSLGLAGGGDIQYF	TGCGCCAGCAGCTTGGGACTAGCGGGAGGAGGGGACATTCAGTACTTC
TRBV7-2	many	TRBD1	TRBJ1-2	CASSSDRTYGYTF	TGTGCCAGCAGCTCGGACAGGACCTATGGCTACACCTTC
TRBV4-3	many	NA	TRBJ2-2	CASSQEGATGELFF	TGCGCCAGCAGCCAAGAAGGGGCCACCGGGGAGCTGTTTTTT
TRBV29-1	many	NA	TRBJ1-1	CSVEHPGASFEAFF	TGCAGCGTTGAACACCCAGGGGCCTCCTTTGAAGCTTTCTTT
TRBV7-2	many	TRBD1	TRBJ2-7	CASSFGQGASYEQYF	TGTGCCAGCAGCTTTGGACAGGGGGCATCCTACGAGCAGTACTTC
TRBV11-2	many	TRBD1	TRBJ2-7	CASSHRMTGDASSYEQYF	TGTGCCAGCAGCCATAGGATGACAGGGGACGCCAGCTCCTACGAGCAGTACTTC
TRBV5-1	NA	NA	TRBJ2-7	CASSRQATDEQYF	TGCGCCAGCAGCCGGCAGGCGACGGACGAGCAGTACTTC
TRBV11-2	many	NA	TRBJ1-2	CASSPGRGYGYTF	TGTGCCAGCTCTCCTGGCCGGGGCTATGGCTACACCTTC
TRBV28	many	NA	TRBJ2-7	CASSLPSVGIYEQYF	TGTGCCAGCAGTCTTCCTAGCGTGGGGATCTACGAGCAGTACTTC
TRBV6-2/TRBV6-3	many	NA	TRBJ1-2	CASSYDSGSGGYTF	TGTGCCAGCAGTTATGACAGCGGTTCGGGTGGCTACACCTTC
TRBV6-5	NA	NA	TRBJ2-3	CASSYFDGVTDTQYF	TGTGCCAGCAGTTACTTTGACGGGGTAACAGATACGCAGTATTTT
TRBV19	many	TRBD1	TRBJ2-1	CASRGDRGSYNEQFF	TGTGCCAGTAGAGGGGACAGGGGCTCCTACAATGAGCAGTTCTTC
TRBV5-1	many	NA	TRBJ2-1	CASSEPDGGRDEQFF	TGCGCCAGCAGCGAACCGGACGGGGGTCGAGATGAGCAGTTCTTC
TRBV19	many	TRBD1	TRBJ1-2	CASTETGSGGYTF	TGTGCCAGTACCGAGACAGGGTCGGGAGGCTACACCTTC